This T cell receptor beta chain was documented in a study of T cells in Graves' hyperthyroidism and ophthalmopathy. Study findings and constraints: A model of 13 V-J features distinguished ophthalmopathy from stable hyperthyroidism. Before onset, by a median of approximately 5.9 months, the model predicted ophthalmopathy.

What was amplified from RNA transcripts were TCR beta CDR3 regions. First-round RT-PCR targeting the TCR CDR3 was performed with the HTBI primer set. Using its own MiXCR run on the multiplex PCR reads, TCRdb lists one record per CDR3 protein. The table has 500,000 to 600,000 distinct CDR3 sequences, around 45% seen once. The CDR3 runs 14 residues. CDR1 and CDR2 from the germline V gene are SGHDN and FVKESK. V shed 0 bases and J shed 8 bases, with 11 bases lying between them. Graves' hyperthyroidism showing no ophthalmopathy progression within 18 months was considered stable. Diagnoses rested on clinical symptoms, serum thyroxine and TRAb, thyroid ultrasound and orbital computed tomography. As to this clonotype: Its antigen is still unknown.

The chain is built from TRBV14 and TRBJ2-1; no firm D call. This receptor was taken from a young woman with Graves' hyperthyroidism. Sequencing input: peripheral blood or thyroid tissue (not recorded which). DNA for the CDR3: TGTGCCAGCAGCCAAGACCGGAATTACGATGAGCAGTTCTTC. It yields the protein CASSQDRNYDEQFF.